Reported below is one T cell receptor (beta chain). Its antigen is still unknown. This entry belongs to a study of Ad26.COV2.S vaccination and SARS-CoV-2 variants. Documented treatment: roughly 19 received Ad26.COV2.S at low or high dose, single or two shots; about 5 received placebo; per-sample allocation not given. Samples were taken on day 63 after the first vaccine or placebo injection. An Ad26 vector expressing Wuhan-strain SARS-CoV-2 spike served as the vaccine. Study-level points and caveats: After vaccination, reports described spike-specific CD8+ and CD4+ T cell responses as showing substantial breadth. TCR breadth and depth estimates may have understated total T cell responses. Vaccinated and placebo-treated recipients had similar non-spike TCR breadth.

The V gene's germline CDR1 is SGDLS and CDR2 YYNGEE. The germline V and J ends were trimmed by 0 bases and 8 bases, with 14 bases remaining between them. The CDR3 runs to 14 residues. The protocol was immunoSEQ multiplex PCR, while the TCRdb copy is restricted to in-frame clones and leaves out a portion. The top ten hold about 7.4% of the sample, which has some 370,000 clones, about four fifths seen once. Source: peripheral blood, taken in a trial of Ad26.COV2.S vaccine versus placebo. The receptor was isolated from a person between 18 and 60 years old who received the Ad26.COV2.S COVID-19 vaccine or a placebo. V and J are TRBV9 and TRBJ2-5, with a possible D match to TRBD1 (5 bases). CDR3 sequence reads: CASSVEGYRSTQYF. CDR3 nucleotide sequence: TGTGCCAGCAGCGTAGAGGGGTACAGGAGCACCCAGTACTTC.